Sequencing of this T cell receptor beta chain was carried out in a study of T cell responses to AZD1222 COVID-19 vaccine. Study-wide points: Most donors were white British and more were female, and clonal diversity was possibly underestimated.

The length of the CDR3 is 16 residues. V lost 4 bases to trimming and J lost 6 bases; unmatched junction nucleotides: 10. Pooled in the analysis were second doses at about 4 or about 12 weeks. A remark on this clone: Its target is unknown.

The data were produced by immunoSEQ multiplex PCR, yet TCRdb's version contains in-frame clones alone and is incomplete. The sample lists more than 120,000 clones, roughly 90% occurring once. The sequences come from peripheral blood, collected 28 days after the second AZD1222 dose. The chain carries TRBV23-1 and TRBJ2-2, with 8 bases matching TRBD1. TRBV23-1 carries the ORF label, with uncertain function. The clonotype was recovered from an adult who received the AZD1222 COVID-19 vaccine. The CDR3 DNA follows: TGCGCCAGCAGTCCCACCCGGACAGGGTTAGCCGGGGAGCTGTTTTTT. Translation: CASSPTRTGLAGELFF.